The 32 T cell receptor beta chains in this list originate from one sample, sequenced in a study of blood T cell repertoires in COVID-19. TCRdb's copy holds only in-frame clones and misses some; the assay was immunoSEQ multiplex PCR. In the table there are 430,000 or so clones, approximately 88% of which are singletons. The sample comprised PBMCs or T cells enriched from blood (not recorded which). These receptors all come from a woman aged 40 to 55 who had recovered from COVID-19.

The rearrangement uses TRBV3-1 (or the pseudogene TRBV3-2) and TRBJ2-7; 8 bases agree with TRBD1. V shed 0 bases, J shed 2 bases, and the junction held 3 bases outside the gene matches. The germline CDR1 and CDR2 sequences are LGHDT and YNNKEL (reference sequence). This CDR3 spans 15 amino acids. CDR3 sequence reads: CASSQDRTGTYEQYF. DNA for the CDR3: TGTGCCAGCAGCCAAGACCGGACAGGGACCTACGAGCAGTACTTC.

The V and J genes are TRBV10-3 and TRBJ1-1, with a tentative D call TRBD1 (5 bases). There are 12 residues in the CDR3. Trimming pared 4 bases from V and 3 bases from J, leaving 6 bases between. Germline V CDR1 and CDR2: ENHRY, SYGVKD. The CDR3, as DNA: TGTGCCATCAGTGGGGGGGACACTGAAGCTTTCTTT. This encodes CAISGGDTEAFF.

The genes are TRBV3-1 (or the pseudogene TRBV3-2) and TRBJ1-2; D remains unclear. Trimming took off 0 bases at V and 4 bases at J, with 6 bases between the two ends. The CDR3 sequence is 13 residues long. CDR1 and CDR2 from the germline V gene are LGHDT and YNNKEL (reference sequence). CDR3 protein: CASSQDFVYGYTF. The CDR3 coding sequence is TGTGCCAGCAGCCAAGATTTCGTCTATGGCTACACCTTC.

This chain connects TRBV13 to TRBJ2-7; 8 bases match TRBD1. The CDR3 runs 14 residues. Per germline, CDR1 PRHDT and CDR2 FYEKMQ (reference sequence). With V trimmed by 5 bases and J by 2 bases, 5 bases remained unmatched. The chain's CDR3 is CASSLGTGTYEQYF. CDR3 DNA sequence: TGTGCCAGCAGCCTTGGGACAGGAACCTACGAGCAGTACTTC.

The J gene is TRBJ1-2, the V gene TRBV4-3, with D possibly TRBD1 on 6 matching bases. V shed 4 bases and J shed 7 bases, with 19 bases lying between them. The germline CDR1 and CDR2 sequences are LGHNA and YSLEER. The CDR3 totals 15 residues. CDR3 protein: CASSPDRLHWGGYTF. The DNA for the CDR3 is TGCGCCAGCAGCCCCGACAGGCTCCACTGGGGTGGCTACACCTTC.

The V and J genes are TRBV12-3 or TRBV12-4 and TRBJ1-1; 8 nucleotides line up with TRBD1. V was pared by 7 bases and J by 11 bases, with 9 bases of the junction left unmatched. This CDR3 is built from 12 residues. The CDR3 protein is CASTLTGDAAFF. The CDR3 region has the DNA TGTGCCAGCACCTTGACAGGGGACGCGGCTTTCTTT.

The rearrangement uses TRBV6-2 or TRBV6-3 and TRBJ1-4; no definite D call. Germline V gene lookup returns CDR1 MNHEY and CDR2 SVGEGT. This CDR3 contains 12 residues. The germline V and J ends were trimmed by 6 bases and 4 bases, with 6 bases remaining between them. The CDR3 sequence: CASSPGNEKLFF. CDR3 nucleotides: TGTGCCAGCAGCCCCGGTAATGAAAAACTGTTTTTT.

The chain joins TRBV19 to TRBJ2-2; D is undetermined. The length of the CDR3 is 15 residues. Germline V gene data show CDR1 as LNHDA and CDR2 as SQIVND (reference sequence). Trimming left V 1 base short and J 4 bases short, with 10 bases between. The CDR3 loop is CASSIVYSPTGELFF. The CDR3 DNA reads as TGTGCCAGTAGTATAGTTTATTCCCCCACCGGGGAGCTGTTTTTT.

The chain is built from TRBV19 and TRBJ1-1, with D uncertain. In germline, CDR1 is LNHDA, CDR2 SQIVND (reference sequence). V was trimmed by 8 bases and J by 1 base, leaving 11 bases between them. This CDR3 has 13 residues. This CDR3 is CASSAWSNTEAFF. The CDR3 DNA follows: TGTGCCAGTTCAGCGTGGTCGAACACTGAAGCTTTCTTT.

The table lists this clone with a count of one. The chain couples TRBV19 to TRBJ1-4; TRBD1 matches at 8 bases. Germline trimming cut 5 bases from V and 3 bases from J; bases unmatched to any gene: 5. This CDR3 comprises 15 residues. In germline, CDR1 is LNHDA, CDR2 SQIVND (reference sequence). Written as DNA, the CDR3 is TGTGCCAGTAGTCCCGACAGGGGTGCTAATGAAAAACTGTTTTTT. This codes for CASSPDRGANEKLFF.

V gene TRBV27 combines with J gene TRBJ1-1; 8 bases match TRBD1. Germline assignment: CDR1 MNHEY and CDR2 SMNVEV (reference sequence). The CDR3 extends over 14 amino acids. Trimming at V came to 5 bases and at J to 3 bases, leaving 5 bases not matched to a gene. CDR3 amino acids: CASSPAGGYTEAFF. CDR3 nucleotide sequence: TGTGCCAGCAGTCCCGCAGGGGGCTACACTGAAGCTTTCTTT.

The chain is built from TRBV9 and TRBJ1-2; weak D call: TRBD1 (6 bases). Trimming cost V 2 bases and J 2 bases, with 10 bases left between them. This CDR3 has 14 residues. The germline V gene encodes CDR1 SGDLS and CDR2 YYNGEE. The CDR3 protein is CASSVGQSNYGYTF. CDR3 coding DNA: TGTGCCAGCAGCGTCGGACAGTCCAACTATGGCTACACCTTC.

The chain carries TRBV14 and TRBJ2-2; 13 nucleotides agree with TRBD2. This CDR3 spans 19 amino acids. The germline V gene encodes CDR1 SGHDN and CDR2 FVKESK. V was pared by 4 bases and J by 7 bases, with 15 bases of the junction left unmatched. The CDR3 spells CASSRRLRTSGSDGGELFF. CDR3 coding DNA: TGTGCCAGCAGCCGAAGACTTAGGACTAGCGGGAGTGACGGCGGGGAGCTGTTTTTT. The entire variable domain, with the rest obtained from reference TRBV14 and TRBJ2-2, is as follows: EAGVTQFPSHSVIEKGQTVTLRCDPISGHDNLYWYRRVMGKEIKFLLHFVKESKQDESGMPNNRFLAERTGGTYSTLKVQPAELEDSGVYFCASSRRLRTSGSDGGELFFGEGSRLTVL.

Of note for this clone: The final CDR3 position lacks the conserved phenylalanine or tryptophan, pointing to a likely read error. It is unclear where the CDR3 begins or ends on the DNA, so no DNA is shown, and the CDR3 is as TCRdb lists it. The V and J genes are TRBV24-1 and TRBJ2-7; the table's D gene call, TRBD1, was not cross checked with the DNA. With termini counted, the CDR3 has 14 amino acids. Germline values: CDR1 KGHDR, CDR2 SFDVKD. CDR3 amino acids: CATSDLKGQSEVGI.

The chain has TRBV2 and TRBJ2-1; the match to TRBD2 covers 7 bases. The CDR3 spans 14 residues. V shed 8 bases and J 6 bases; nucleotides not matched to a gene: 10. Germline-derived CDR1 and CDR2 are SNHLY and FYNNEI. CDR3 protein: CASGREGPPNEQFF. As DNA, the CDR3 is TGTGCCAGCGGGAGGGAAGGCCCCCCCAATGAGCAGTTCTTC.

Regarding this clone: The identical CDR3 is also encoded by other nucleotide sequences in the sample. The J gene is TRBJ1-1, the V gene TRBV29-1; D unresolved. Germline-derived CDR1 and CDR2 are SQVTM and ANQGSEA. This CDR3 has 13 residues. V was shortened by 1 base and J by 2 bases, with 8 bases between the two germline ends. CDR3 residues: CSVEGGLNTEAFF. In DNA, the CDR3 is TGCAGCGTTGAAGGAGGACTCAACACTGAAGCTTTCTTT. Filled out from reference TRBV29-1 and TRBJ1-1, the complete variable domain reads SAVISQKPSRDICQRGTSLTIQCQVDSQVTMMFWYRQQPGQSLTLIATANQGSEATYESGFVIDKFPISRPNLTFSTLTVSNMSPEDSSIYLCSVEGGLNTEAFFGQGTRLTVV.

The chain joins TRBV7-7 to TRBJ2-7; tentatively, D is TRBD1 (7 bases). Trimming removed 5 bases at V and 6 bases at J, with 20 bases between. CDR3 length: 15 residues. Germline lookup yields CDR1 SSHAT and CDR2 FNYEAQ (reference sequence). The CDR3 here is CASSPGGTGSLEQYF. CDR3 DNA sequence: TGTGCCAGCAGCCCAGGGGGGACGGGAAGCCTCGAGCAGTACTTC. The full variable domain, rest sourced from reference TRBV7-7 and TRBJ2-7, is GAGVSQSPRYKVTKRGQDVTLRCDPISSHATLYWYQQALGQGPEFLTYFNYEAQPDKSGLPSDRFSAERPEGSISTLTIQRTEQRDSAMYRCASSPGGTGSLEQYFGPGTRLTVT.

CDR3 in amino acids: CASSDRDFQNYVQETQYF. Here the CDR3 DNA reads TGTGCCAGCAGTGACCGGGACTTCCAAAACTATGTCCAAGAGACCCAGTACTTC. This chain uses TRBV28 with TRBJ2-5, with a possible D match to TRBD2 (6 bases). The germline gives CDR1 MDHEN, CDR2 SYDVKM. This CDR3 spans 18 amino acids. V lost 5 bases, J lost 1 base, and 23 bases lay in between.

The chain has TRBV11-2 and TRBJ2-7; 7 nucleotides align to TRBD2. Germline loops: CDR1 SGHAT, CDR2 FQNNGV. V shed 0 bases and J 2 bases; nucleotides not matched to a gene: 4. The CDR3 length is 15 residues. CDR3 nucleotide sequence: TGTGCCAGCAGCTTAGAGCTAGCGGTCACCTACGAGCAGTACTTC. Translating it yields CASSLELAVTYEQYF.

The chain uses TRBV5-1 and TRBJ2-7, with D hard to call. Looked up from germline, CDR1 is SGHRS and CDR2 is YFSETQ. V lost 0 bases, J lost 0 bases, and 10 bases lay in between. There are 15 residues in the CDR3. As DNA, the CDR3 is TGCGCCAGCAGCTTGGCCCCTAGGAGCTCCTACGAGCAGTACTTC. Amino acid sequence: CASSLAPRSSYEQYF.

This sequence joins TRBV6-1 and TRBJ2-7; D is unresolved. The V end was cut by 1 base, the J end by 7 bases, with 11 bases between. CDR3 length: 13 residues. CDR1 MNHNS and CDR2 SASEGT come from the germline V gene. For the CDR3, the DNA is TGTGCCAGCAGTGAAGAACCTCTTCGGGAGCAGTACTTC. Residues: CASSEEPLREQYF.

V and J are TRBV6-5 and TRBJ2-1; 14 bases fit TRBD2. V was pared by 6 bases and J by 7 bases, with 5 bases of the junction left unmatched. This CDR3 has 15 residues. Germline CDR1 reads MNHEY; CDR2 reads SVGAGI. CDR3 DNA: TGTGCCAGCAGATTCGGGACTAGCGGGAGTAATGAGCAGTTCTTC. Protein product: CASRFGTSGSNEQFF.

CDR3 in DNA: TGTGCCAGCCGTGGCAGGGGCGAAAAACTGTTTTTT. It encodes CASRGRGEKLFF. J is TRBJ1-4 and V is TRBV2; TRBD1 might be the D (6 bases). Germline V CDR1 and CDR2: SNHLY, FYNNEI. This CDR3 comprises 12 residues. V was clipped by 8 bases and J by 8 bases, with 12 bases between them.

This clone was seen a handful of times. The V call is TRBV12-3 or TRBV12-4, the J call TRBJ1-1, with D possibly being TRBD1 (5 bases). The CDR3 is made up of 12 amino acids. Trimming removed 6 bases from V and 5 bases from J, with 10 bases in between. The CDR3 region is CASRGRGTEAFF. CDR3 nucleotide sequence: TGTGCCAGCAGGGGGCGAGGTACTGAAGCTTTCTTT.

In its sample, this clone was seen once. The rearrangement joins TRBV9 to TRBJ1-1; no definite D call. The V gene's germline CDR1 is SGDLS and CDR2 YYNGEE. This CDR3 is 15 amino acids long. V was clipped by 1 base and J by 8 bases, with 18 bases between them. CDR3: CASSVQTRTPSEAFF. CDR3 DNA: TGTGCCAGCAGCGTACAAACGCGGACTCCTTCCGAAGCTTTCTTT.

The table lists this clone with a count of one. The chain employs TRBV27 and TRBJ1-1, with D perhaps TRBD1 (5 bases). Germline CDR1 MNHEY, CDR2 SMNVEV (reference sequence). Trimming removed 6 bases from V and 2 bases from J, with 22 bases in between. CDR3 length: 17 residues. In nucleotides, the CDR3 is TGTGCCAGCAGCCCCGGCGCAGGGACGGGAGTCAACACTGAAGCTTTCTTT. Translation gives CASSPGAGTGVNTEAFF.

V gene TRBV3-1 (or the pseudogene TRBV3-2) combines with J gene TRBJ2-1; 9 bases match TRBD2. This CDR3 has 18 residues. J lost 2 bases, V lost 0 bases, and 8 bases had no gene match. Germline V gene data show CDR1 as LGHDT and CDR2 as YNNKEL (reference sequence). In nucleotides, the CDR3 is TGTGCCAGCAGCCAAGATCGAGGACTAGCGACAACCTACAATGAGCAGTTCTTC. Encoded protein: CASSQDRGLATTYNEQFF.

The rearrangement uses TRBV15 and TRBJ1-1, with 7 bases matching TRBD1. The CDR3 is made up of 14 amino acids. From germline, CDR1 is LNHNV and CDR2 YYDKDF (reference sequence). Trimming took 5 bases from V and 6 from J; bases not matched to a gene: 9. The CDR3, as DNA: TGTGCCACCAGCTATAGACAGGGAGGACCTGAAGCTTTCTTT. Translating gives CATSYRQGGPEAFF.

The chain couples TRBV9 to TRBJ2-3, with 9 bases lining up with TRBD2. Trimming removed 1 base from V and 5 bases from J; junction bases left unmatched: 11. The V gene's germline CDR1 is SGDLS and CDR2 YYNGEE. The CDR3 extends over 17 amino acids. This CDR3 is CASSVNGAGGRGDTQYF. The CDR3 DNA is TGTGCCAGCAGCGTAAATGGAGCGGGAGGCCGGGGAGATACGCAGTATTTT.

The genes are TRBV28 and TRBJ1-3, with a possible D match to TRBD1 (6 bases). The CDR3 totals 15 residues. Trimming removed 3 bases at V and 3 bases at J, with 12 bases between. The germline gives CDR1 MDHEN, CDR2 SYDVKM. CDR3 bases: TGTGCCAGCAGTTTGGGGGCAGGGAATGGAAACACCATATATTTT. It codes for CASSLGAGNGNTIYF.

The V call is TRBV5-4, the J call TRBJ1-4; TRBD1 is a possible D gene (6 bases). The germline gives CDR1 SGHNT, CDR2 YYREEE (reference sequence). The V end lost 0 bases, the J end lost 7 bases, and 10 bases lay between the germline ends. The CDR3 is 14 amino acids. The CDR3 DNA reads TGTGCCAGCAGCTTGGACAGGGCACGTGAAAAACTGTTTTTT. Protein: CASSLDRAREKLFF. The full variable domain, completed using reference TRBV5-4 and TRBJ1-4, is ETGVTQSPTHLIKTRGQQVTLRCSSQSGHNTVSWYQQALGQGPQFIFQYYREEENGRGNFPPRFSGLQFPNYSSELNVNALELDDSALYLCASSLDRAREKLFFGSGTQLSVL.

The sample holds one count of this clone. This sequence joins TRBV18 and TRBJ1-2; D gene uncertain. This CDR3 has 15 amino acids. The germline V gene encodes CDR1 KGHSH and CDR2 LQKENI. The germline V and J ends were trimmed by 3 bases and 4 bases, with 15 bases remaining between them. In nucleotides, the CDR3 is TGTGCCAGCTCACCGTCGGAGGGCAGGCGCTATGGCTACACCTTC. Translated, it gives CASSPSEGRRYGYTF. Supplemented by reference TRBV18 and TRBJ1-2, the full variable domain reads NAGVMQNPRHLVRRRGQEARLRCSPMKGHSHVYWYRQLPEEGLKFMVYLQKENIIDESGMPKERFSAEFPKEGPSILRIQQVVRGDSAAYFCASSPSEGRRYGYTFGSGTRLTVV.